This TCR beta chain was retrieved from a study of blood T cell repertoires in COVID-19. The wider study: From the United States, Italy and Spain came samples of acute and convalescent COVID-19. T cells, B-cell-depleted T cells, or PBMCs provided the cDNA or gDNA that served as material.

Trimming shortened V by 4 bases and J by 5 bases, and 14 bases separated the two germline ends. The CDR3 has 14 amino acids. Germline CDR1 SGHVS, CDR2 FNYEAQ. In the study's own analysis: Amplification with reference gene primers provided the estimates of nucleated cell counts. The assay was immunoSEQ multiplex PCR, and TCRdb's table has in-frame clones only and misses some. V and J calls and clone size are copied from that table; D and trimming were computed from the DNA. The top ten hold more than 3% of the sample, which has around 100,000 clones, 70% to 90% seen once. Sequenced material: peripheral blood. V and J are TRBV7-6 and TRBJ1-1; no reliable D call. The receptor comes from a man in his forties with acute or convalescent COVID-19. This CDR3 reads CASSSERRGTEAFF. In DNA form, the CDR3 reads TGTGCCAGCAGCTCGGAGAGGCGAGGGACTGAAGCTTTCTTT.